Listed below are T cell receptor beta chains from one sample, sequenced in a study of CD8+CD57+ T cells in acquired aplastic anemia. TCRdb reprocessed the reads with MiXCR, giving one entry per CDR3 protein. The sample carries hundreds of thousands of distinct CDR3 sequences, roughly 34% recorded once. Sequenced input: sorted CD4+, CD8+, or CD8+CD57+ T cells (not recorded which) from PBMCs. Every receptor here comes from a human donor with aplastic anemia. Each CDR3 is given with its conserved first and last residue. Fields, in order: V gene, clone size, D gene, J gene, CDR3 protein, CDR3 DNA. D genes are given only for firm matches. Where a row states a size, it is once, few, many or the class of an expanded clone; other rows omit it.

TRBV19	once	NA	TRBJ2-7	CASSIEGNTPYEQYF	TGTGCCAGTAGTATTGAAGGGAACACCCCTTACGAGCAGTACTTC
TRBV5-4	few	TRBD1	TRBJ2-5	CASSSPGQLQETQYF	TGTGCCAGCAGCTCACCGGGACAGCTTCAAGAGACCCAGTACTTC
TRBV2	many	NA	TRBJ2-2	CASSEQGGTGELFF	TGTGCCAGCAGTGAACAGGGGGGGACCGGGGAGCTGTTTTTT
TRBV20-1	many	TRBD1	TRBJ1-2	CSARTLGTGGGYTF	TGCAGTGCTAGAACACTAGGGACAGGAGGAGGCTACACCTTC
TRBV20-1	many	NA	TRBJ1-2	CSALAGLYGYTF	TGCAGTGCTTTGGCAGGGCTCTATGGCTACACCTTC
TRBV3-1	NA	NA	TRBJ1-4	CASSTRLGEKLFF	TGTGCCAGCAGCACTCGATTGGGGGAAAAACTGTTTTTT
TRBV20-1	many	NA	TRBJ2-7	CSVEGYEQYF	TGCAGTGTCGAGGGCTACGAGCAGTACTTC
TRBV3-1	NA	NA	TRBJ1-1	CASSPLDMSEAFF	TGTGCCAGCAGCCCTCTCGACATGAGTGAAGCTTTCTTT
TRBV2	once	TRBD1	TRBJ2-7	CASSSTGGQGDEQYF	TGTGCCAGCAGCTCCACGGGGGGACAGGGTGACGAGCAGTACTTC
TRBV7-2	many	NA	TRBJ1-2	CASSLEGDGYTF	TGTGCCAGCAGCTTAGAAGGGGACGGCTACACCTTC
TRBV19	NA	TRBD1	TRBJ1-6	CASTNLGQRNSPLHF	TGTGCCAGTACCAACTTGGGACAGAGGAATTCACCCCTCCACTTT
TRBV19	NA	NA	TRBJ2-1	CASKVPGDNIRNEQFF	TGTGCCTCGAAGGTTCCCGGGGATAACATTAGAAATGAGCAGTTCTTC
TRBV7-9	many	NA	TRBJ1-1	CASSLGPRDTEAFF	TGTGCCAGCAGCTTAGGGCCCCGGGACACTGAAGCTTTCTTT
TRBV7-6	few	NA	TRBJ2-1	CASSQASYNEQFF	TGTGCCAGCAGCCAAGCCAGCTACAATGAGCAGTTCTTC
TRBV19	many	NA	TRBJ2-1	CASSIDYGVNEQFF	TGTGCCAGTAGTATAGATTACGGGGTCAATGAGCAGTTCTTC
TRBV25-1	NA	NA	TRBJ1-5	CANSELGLNQPQHF	TGTGCCAACAGTGAATTGGGGCTCAACCAGCCCCAGCATTTT
TRBV10-3	many	NA	TRBJ2-7	CAIRSTELYEQYF	TGTGCCATCAGATCGACAGAGCTCTACGAGCAGTACTTC
TRBV19	NA	NA	TRBJ2-1	CASSIRGSSYNEQFF	TGTGCCAGTAGTATAAGGGGGAGCTCCTACAATGAGCAGTTCTTC
TRBV4-3	few	TRBD2	TRBJ2-7	CASSQTRGVPSSYEQYF	TGCGCCAGCAGCCAGACCCGGGGGGTTCCGAGCTCCTACGAGCAGTACTTC